The clone carrying this T cell receptor (beta chain) was counted between two and nine times. Per the original data handling: How many nucleated cells were present was estimated from reference gene primer amplification. Sequencing was performed with immunoSEQ multiplex PCR; in TCRdb, only in-frame clones are kept and a portion is missing. The D gene and trimming were derived from the DNA, and the V and J assignments and clone size from that table. The sample has 120,000 or so clones, about 86% seen once; the top ten hold about 6%. This sample was included in a study of blood T cell repertoires in COVID-19. Study-level information: The cDNA or gDNA used as material had been derived from T cells, B-cell-depleted T cells, or PBMCs.

The V gene lost 5 bases and the J gene lost 8 bases, with 19 bases spanning the gap. The CDR3 has 16 amino acids. Germline V CDR1 and CDR2: PRHDT, FYEKMQ (reference sequence). The chain is built from TRBV13 and TRBJ1-6; maybe TRBD1 (6 bases). The source material was peripheral blood. The receptor was isolated from an elderly man with active or convalescent COVID-19. CDR3 loop: CASSPRGLGVDSPLHF. CDR3 bases: TGTGCCAGCAGCCCCAGGGGTCTCGGAGTAGATTCACCCCTCCACTTT. Supplemented by reference TRBV13 and TRBJ1-6, the full variable domain reads AAGVIQSPRHLIKEKRETATLKCYPIPRHDTVYWYQQGPGQDPQFLISFYEKMQSDKGSIPDRFSAQQFSDYHSELNMSSLELGDSALYFCASSPRGLGVDSPLHFGNGTRLTVT.